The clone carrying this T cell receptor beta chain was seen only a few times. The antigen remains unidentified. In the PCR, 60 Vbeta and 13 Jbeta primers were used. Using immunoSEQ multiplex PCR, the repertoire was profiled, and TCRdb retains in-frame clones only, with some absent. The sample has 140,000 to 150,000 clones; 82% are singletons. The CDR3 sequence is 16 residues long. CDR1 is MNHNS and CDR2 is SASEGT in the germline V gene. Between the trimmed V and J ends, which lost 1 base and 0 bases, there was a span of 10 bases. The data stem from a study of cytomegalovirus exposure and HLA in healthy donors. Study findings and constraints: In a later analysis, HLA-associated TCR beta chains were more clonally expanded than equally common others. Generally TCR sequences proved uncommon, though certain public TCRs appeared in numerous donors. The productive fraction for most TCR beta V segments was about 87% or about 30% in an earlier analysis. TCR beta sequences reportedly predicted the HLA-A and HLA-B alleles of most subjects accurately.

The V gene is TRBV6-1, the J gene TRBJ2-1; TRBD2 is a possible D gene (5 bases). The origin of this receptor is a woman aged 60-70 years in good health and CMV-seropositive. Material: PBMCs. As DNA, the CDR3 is TGTGCCAGCAGTGAAGTGGTAGGGAGCTCCTACAATGAGCAGTTCTTC. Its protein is CASSEVVGSSYNEQFF.